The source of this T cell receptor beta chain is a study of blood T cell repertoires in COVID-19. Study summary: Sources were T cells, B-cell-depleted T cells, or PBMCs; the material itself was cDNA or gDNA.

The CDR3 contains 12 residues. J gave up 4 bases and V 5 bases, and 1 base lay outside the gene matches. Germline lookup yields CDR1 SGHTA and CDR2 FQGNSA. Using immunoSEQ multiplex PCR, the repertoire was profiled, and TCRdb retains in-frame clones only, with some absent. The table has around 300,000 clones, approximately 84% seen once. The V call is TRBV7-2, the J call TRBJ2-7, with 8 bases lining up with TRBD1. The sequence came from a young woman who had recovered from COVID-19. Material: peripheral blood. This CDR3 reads CASSRTGYEQYF. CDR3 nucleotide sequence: TGTGCCAGCAGCCGGACAGGGTACGAGCAGTACTTC.